This record concerns one TCR beta chain sequence. Whenever a sample was processed, at least 7 million PBMCs were isolated. Primers used in a second PCR of roughly 6 to 11 cycles were a sample-barcoded 5' primer and a J-beta primer mix. TCRdb re-called the 5' RACE reads with MiXCR, one entry per CDR3 protein. Of about 750,000 distinct CDR3 sequences listed, about 53% are singletons. The CDR3 consists of 15 residues. CDR1 SGDLS and CDR2 YYNGEE come from the germline V gene. The V gene end was trimmed by 0 bases and the J gene end by 9 bases; junction bases not matched to a gene: 6. This sample was taken from a study of blood T cells in healthy people across ages.

The clonotype originates from a man older than 75 in good health. The V gene is TRBV9, the J gene TRBJ2-1; 10 bases align to TRBD2. Specimen: blood. CDR3 sequence: CASSVEVAGGLEQFF. The CDR3 coding sequence is TGTGCCAGCAGCGTAGAGGTAGCGGGAGGTCTTGAGCAGTTCTTC.